The source of this T cell receptor (beta chain) is a study of CD8+ T cells in alopecia areata. Germline CDR1 reads SEHNR; CDR2 reads FQNEAQ (reference sequence). With V trimmed by 4 bases and J by 0 bases, 7 bases remained unmatched. There are 16 residues in the CDR3. Following extraction, RNA underwent reverse transcription to cDNA, which served as the sequencing template. The assay was immunoSEQ multiplex PCR, and TCRdb's table has in-frame clones only and misses some. The sample records about 150,000 clones, around two thirds being singletons. What was sequenced was CD8+ T cells sorted from blood. The genes are TRBV7-9 and TRBJ2-7; TRBD1 matches at 9 bases. This clonotype was sampled from a human donor in good health. The CDR3: CASSSTGTGNSYEQYF. The DNA of the CDR3 is TGTGCCAGCAGCTCAACCGGGACAGGGAACTCCTACGAGCAGTACTTC.